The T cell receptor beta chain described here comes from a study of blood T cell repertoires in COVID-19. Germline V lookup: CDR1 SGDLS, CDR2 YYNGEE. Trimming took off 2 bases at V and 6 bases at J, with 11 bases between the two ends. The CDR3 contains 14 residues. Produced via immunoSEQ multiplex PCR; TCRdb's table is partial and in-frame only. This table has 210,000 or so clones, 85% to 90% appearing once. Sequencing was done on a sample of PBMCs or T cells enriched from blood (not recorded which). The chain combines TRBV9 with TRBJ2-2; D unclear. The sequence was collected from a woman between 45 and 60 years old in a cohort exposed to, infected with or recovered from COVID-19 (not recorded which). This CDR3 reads CASSVEDWAGELFF. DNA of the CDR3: TGTGCCAGCAGCGTTGAAGACTGGGCCGGGGAGCTGTTTTTT.